Listed below are T cell receptor beta chains from one sample, sequenced in a study of siplizumab effects on memory and regulatory T cells. Assay used: immunoSEQ multiplex PCR; TCRdb lists only in-frame clones, some missing. The sample lists some 100,000 clones, 93% occurring once. What was sequenced was non-Treg CD4+ T cells sorted from blood. The receptors originated from a human donor in good health. CDR3s include the opening cysteine and the closing phenylalanine or tryptophan. A D gene is named only where the DNA matches it firmly. Clone size is given for some rows only: seen once, a few or many times, or a class if the clone is expanded.

abundance	v_gene	j_gene	d_gene	CDR3aa	CDR3nt
-	TRBV14	TRBJ1-2	-	CASSQGKGNYGYTF	TGTGCCAGCAGCCAAGGGAAGGGGAACTATGGCTACACCTTC
-	TRBV11-3	TRBJ1-1	-	CASSLGQGRGNTEAFF	TGTGCCAGCAGCTTAGGTCAGGGTCGTGGGAACACTGAAGCTTTCTTT
few	TRBV25-1	TRBJ2-3	TRBD2	CASSRRGIGKGTDTQYF	TGTGCCAGCAGTCGGCGGGGGATCGGAAAGGGCACAGATACGCAGTATTTT
-	TRBV9	TRBJ2-1	-	CASSTGTSNEQFF	TGTGCCAGCAGCACTGGGACGAGCAATGAGCAGTTCTTC
-	TRBV10-3	TRBJ2-7	-	CAISPRSGGSYEQYF	TGTGCCATCAGCCCCCGAAGCGGCGGGTCCTACGAGCAGTACTTC
-	TRBV11-2	TRBJ1-3	-	CASSLETNSISGNTIYF	TGTGCCAGCAGCTTAGAAACGAACAGTATTAGTGGAAACACCATATATTTT
-	TRBV9	TRBJ1-4	-	CASSVALAEKLFF	TGTGCCAGCAGCGTAGCTCTCGCTGAAAAACTGTTTTTT
-	TRBV5-6	TRBJ2-2	TRBD1	CASSFGTGGTGELFF	TGTGCCAGCAGCTTTGGGACAGGGGGCACCGGGGAGCTGTTTTTT
-	TRBV18	TRBJ1-4	-	CASSPRGSNEKLFF	TGTGCCAGCTCCCCACGGGGTTCTAATGAAAAACTGTTTTTT
-	TRBV4-2	TRBJ1-1	-	CASSPEVAVNTEAFF	TGTGCCAGCAGCCCTGAGGTTGCAGTTAACACTGAAGCTTTCTTT
-	TRBV15	TRBJ1-1	TRBD1	CATSRGDRGSAFF	TGTGCCACCAGCAGAGGGGACAGGGGGTCGGCTTTCTTT
-	TRBV2	TRBJ2-3	TRBD2	CASSPGAGGTDTQYF	TGTGCCAGCAGTCCGGGCGCGGGGGGGACAGATACGCAGTATTTT
-	TRBV20-1	TRBJ1-2	-	CSAPENYGYTF	TGCAGTGCTCCTGAGAACTATGGCTACACCTTC
-	TRBV11-3	TRBJ2-3	TRBD1	CASSLKGQGGGDTQYF	TGTGCCAGCAGCTTAAAAGGACAGGGCGGAGGGGATACGCAGTATTTT
-	TRBV19	TRBJ1-2	TRBD1	CATAGQLLGYTF	TGTGCCACCGCGGGACAGCTACTAGGCTACACCTTC
-	TRBV6-5	TRBJ2-5	TRBD2	CASRRRGGGETQYF	TGTGCCAGCAGGCGGAGGGGCGGGGGAGAGACCCAGTACTTC
-	TRBV30	TRBJ1-2	TRBD1	CAWDPGQGHYGYTF	TGTGCCTGGGACCCGGGACAGGGGCACTATGGCTACACCTTC
-	TRBV18	TRBJ2-7	-	CASSPPGSSEQYF	TGTGCCAGCTCACCACCGGGGTCCTCGGAGCAGTACTTC
-	TRBV18	TRBJ2-1	-	CASSASTGYEQFF	TGTGCCAGCTCAGCCTCTACCGGGTATGAGCAGTTCTTC
once	TRBV18	TRBJ2-7	TRBD1	CASSPGGQTFYEQYF	TGTGCCAGCTCACCAGGGGGACAGACCTTCTACGAGCAGTACTTC
-	TRBV7-9	TRBJ1-4	-	CASSLKGTRSYQLEKLFF	TGTGCCAGCAGCTTGAAGGGAACTAGATCATACCAGCTCGAAAAACTGTTTTTT
few	TRBV25-1	TRBJ1-6	TRBD1	CASSARDRRSSPLHF	TGTGCCAGCAGTGCTCGGGACAGGCGATCTTCACCCCTCCACTTT
-	TRBV27	TRBJ2-3	-	CASSLSGRAHPLTDTQYF	TGTGCCAGCAGTTTATCCGGGCGGGCCCACCCCCTCACAGATACGCAGTATTTT
-	TRBV5-1	TRBJ2-2	-	CASSLEPGGLTGELFF	TGCGCCAGCAGCTTGGAGCCGGGGGGCCTCACCGGGGAGCTGTTTTTT
-	TRBV18	TRBJ1-3	-	CASSPTPGPRGNTIYF	TGTGCCAGCTCACCCACTCCAGGCCCTCGGGGAAACACCATATATTTT
-	TRBV5-1	TRBJ1-1	-	CASSLSRTLGDTEAFF	TGCGCCAGCAGCTTGAGCAGGACCCTGGGGGACACTGAAGCTTTCTTT
-	TRBV7-2	TRBJ1-6	-	CASSHRETNSPLHF	TGTGCCAGCAGCCACCGGGAGACAAATTCACCCCTCCACTTT
few	TRBV6-6	TRBJ2-7	-	CASSYSKGVHEQYF	TGTGCCAGCAGTTACTCGAAGGGAGTCCACGAGCAGTACTTC
-	TRBV10-3	TRBJ2-5	-	CAISESSPETQYF	TGTGCCATCAGTGAGTCTTCCCCCGAGACCCAGTACTTC
-	TRBV7-9	TRBJ1-5	-	CASSFSQQPQHF	TGTGCCAGCAGCTTCTCCCAACAGCCCCAGCATTTT